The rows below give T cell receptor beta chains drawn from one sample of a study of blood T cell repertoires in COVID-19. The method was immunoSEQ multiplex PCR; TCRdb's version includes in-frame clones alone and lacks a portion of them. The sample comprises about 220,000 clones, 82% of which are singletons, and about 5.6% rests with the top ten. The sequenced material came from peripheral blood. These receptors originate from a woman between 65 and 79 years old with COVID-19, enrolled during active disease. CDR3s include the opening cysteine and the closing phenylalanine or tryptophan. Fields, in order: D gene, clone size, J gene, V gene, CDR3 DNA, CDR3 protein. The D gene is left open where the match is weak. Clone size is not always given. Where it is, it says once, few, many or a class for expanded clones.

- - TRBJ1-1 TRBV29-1 TGCAGCGTTGAAAATCGTCGGACAGTGAACACTGAAGCTTTCTTT CSVENRRTVNTEAFF
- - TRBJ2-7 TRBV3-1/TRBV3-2 TGTGCCAGCAGCCCCAGGCCCCCGGGGAGACCTAGCTACGAGCAGTACTTC CASSPRPPGRPSYEQYF
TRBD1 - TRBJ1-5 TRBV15 TGTGCCACCAGCAGGGTCCGGACAGGGGATCAGCCCCAGCATTTT CATSRVRTGDQPQHF
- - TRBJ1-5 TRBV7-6 TGTGCCAGCAGCTTAAAGCAGGGAGGACAGCCCCAGCATTTT CASSLKQGGQPQHF
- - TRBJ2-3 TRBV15 TGTGCCACCAGCAGAGATCGCGGGATATTTTGGTATACGCAGTATTTT CATSRDRGIFWYTQYF
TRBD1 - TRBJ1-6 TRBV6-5 TGTGCCAGCACCCGGACAGGGAGTAATTCACCCCTCCACTTT CASTRTGSNSPLHF
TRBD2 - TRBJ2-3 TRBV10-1 TGCGCCAGCAGTGTTGGTAGCGGGAGGTTGGATACGCAGTATTTT CASSVGSGRLDTQYF
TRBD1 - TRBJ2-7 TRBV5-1 TGCGCCAGCAGCCCGGCGGGCAGGGGGCGAGAGAACTACGAGCAGTACTTC CASSPAGRGRENYEQYF
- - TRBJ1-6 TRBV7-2 TGTGCCAGCAGCTTAGGGTCAGGAAGGCACTTT CASSLGSGRHF
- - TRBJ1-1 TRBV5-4 TGTGCCAGCAGCTCCCCAGGGGCTCCTAGTGACACTGAAGCTTTCTTT CASSSPGAPSDTEAFF
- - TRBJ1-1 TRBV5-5 TGTGCCAGCGGGGGGAACAGACTGAACACTGAAGCTTTCTTT CASGGNRLNTEAFF
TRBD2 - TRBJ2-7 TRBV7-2 TGTGCCAGCAGGTTAACTAGCGGGAGTGGAGAACCCTACGAGCAGTACTTC CASRLTSGSGEPYEQYF
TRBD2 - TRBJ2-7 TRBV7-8 TGTGCCAGCAGCCTTACTAGCGGGAGGGCCGGCAGCTCCTACGAGCAGTACTTC CASSLTSGRAGSSYEQYF
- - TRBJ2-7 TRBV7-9 TGTGCCAGCAGTTCCAGTGGGGGGATCTACGAGCAGTACTTC CASSSSGGIYEQYF
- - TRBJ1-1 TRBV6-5 TGTGCCAGCAGTTACTCGGGGGAGGTAGCTGAAGCTTTCTTT CASSYSGEVAEAFF
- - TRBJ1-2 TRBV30 TGTGCCTGGAGGAGGGAGTATGGCTACACCTTC CAWRREYGYTF
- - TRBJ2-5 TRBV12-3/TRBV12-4 TGTGCCAGCAGTATCCTCGGTGGAGAGACCCAGTACTTC CASSILGGETQYF
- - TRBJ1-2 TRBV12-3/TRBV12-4 TGTGCCAGCAGTTATGTATATGGCTACACCTTC CASSYVYGYTF
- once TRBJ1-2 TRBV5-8 TGTGCCAGCAGCCCTGCCGGCCAGCCCCGAGGGGGCTACACCTTC CASSPAGQPRGGYTF
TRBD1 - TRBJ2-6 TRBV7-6 TGTGCCAGCAGCTTATCCCCGGGTCGACAGGGTTCCGTCCTGACTTTC CASSLSPGRQGSVLTF
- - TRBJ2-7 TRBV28 TGTGCCAGCAGTTTCCGGGTCGAGCAGTACTTC CASSFRVEQYF
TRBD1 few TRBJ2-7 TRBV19 TGTGCCAGTAGTTCTACCCCAAGGACAGGGAAGGGCTCCTACGAGCAGTACTTC CASSSTPRTGKGSYEQYF
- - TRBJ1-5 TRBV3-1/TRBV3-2 TGTGCCAGCAGCCCAGGGGGCAATCAGCCCCAGCATTTT CASSPGGNQPQHF
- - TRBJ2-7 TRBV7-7 TGTGCCAGCAGTCCTAGGGCGGACAGAAACTGGGAGCAGTACTTC CASSPRADRNWEQYF
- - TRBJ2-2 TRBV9 TGTGCCAGCAGCGAGCGGAGCGGGCTGGGAACCGGGGAGCTGTTTTTT CASSERSGLGTGELFF
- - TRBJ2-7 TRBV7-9 TGTGCCAGCAGCCTCACAACCTACGAGCAGTACTTC CASSLTTYEQYF
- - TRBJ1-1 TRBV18 TGTGCCAGCTCACCAAGAGAGATTATGAACACTGAAGCTTTCTTT CASSPREIMNTEAFF
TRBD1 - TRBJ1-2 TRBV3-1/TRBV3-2 TGTGCCAGCAGCTCGACAGGGGAGGGCTACACCTTC CASSSTGEGYTF
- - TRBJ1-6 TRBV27 TGTGCCAGCAGTTTAGGCAGGGACTATAATTCACCCCTCCACTTT CASSLGRDYNSPLHF
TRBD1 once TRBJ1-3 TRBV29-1 TGCGGCCACCTGACAGGGGCTGCGGACACCATATATTTT CGHLTGAADTIYF
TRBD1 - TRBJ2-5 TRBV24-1 TGTGCCACCAGTGATCTGCAGGGGGCAGGGGAGACCCAGTACTTC CATSDLQGAGETQYF
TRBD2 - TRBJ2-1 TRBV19 TGTGCCAGTACCGTCGGGACTAGTGAATCGTATGAGCAGTTCTTC CASTVGTSESYEQFF
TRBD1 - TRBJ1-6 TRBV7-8 TGTGCCAGCAGCTTCCACAGGGGGCGCGGGGGCCTGGGTAATTCACCCCTCCACTTT CASSFHRGRGGLGNSPLHF
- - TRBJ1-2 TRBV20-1 TGCAGTGCTCTCCGGACAACCTACTACACCTTC CSALRTTYYTF
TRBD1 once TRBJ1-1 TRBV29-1 TGCAGCGTTGGGGAAGGGGGCCCCTTTGGAGCTTTCTTT CSVGEGGPFGAFF
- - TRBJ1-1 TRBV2 TGTGCCAGCAGTGAATTGACGGGGGGGCGAACTGAAGCTTTCTTT CASSELTGGRTEAFF
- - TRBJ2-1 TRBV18 TGTGCCAGCTCACCTGTCCTGATAGCGGCGACTTACAATGAGCAGTTCTTC CASSPVLIAATYNEQFF
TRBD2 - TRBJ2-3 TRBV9 TGTGCCAGCAGCGTAGAAGGGACTAGCGGGGCCTATGACACAGATACGCAGTATTTT CASSVEGTSGAYDTDTQYF
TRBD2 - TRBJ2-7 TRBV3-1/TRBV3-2 TGTGCCAGCAGCCAAGATGTGACTAGCGGAGCCTACGAGCAGTACTTC CASSQDVTSGAYEQYF
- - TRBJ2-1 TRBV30 TGTGCCTCACCACATGCCGGACTGCGTGAGCAGTTCTTC CASPHAGLREQFF
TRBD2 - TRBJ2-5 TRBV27 TGTGCCAGCAGTTTATCCCGGACTAGCGGGACTCAAGAGACCCAGTACTTC CASSLSRTSGTQETQYF
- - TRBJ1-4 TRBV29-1 TGCAGCGTTTGGGAGGGAACTAATGAAAAACTGTTTTTT CSVWEGTNEKLFF
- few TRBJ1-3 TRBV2 TGTGCCAGCAGTGAAACTCGAAACACCATATATTTT CASSETRNTIYF
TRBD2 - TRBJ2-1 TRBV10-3 TGTGCCATCAGTGAGACCGGACTAGCTAACAATGAGCAGTTCTTC CAISETGLANNEQFF
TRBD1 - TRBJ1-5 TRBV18 TGTGCCAGCTCACCAGGACAGGGTAATCAGCCCCAGCATTTT CASSPGQGNQPQHF
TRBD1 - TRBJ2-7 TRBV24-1 TGTGCCACCAGTGATTCACCTTCACAGGGGCGTAGGGCGTCCTACGAGCAGTACTTC CATSDSPSQGRRASYEQYF
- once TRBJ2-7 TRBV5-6 TGTGCCAGCAGCTTGCAAGGGGGAAGCTCCTACGAGCAGTACTTC CASSLQGGSSYEQYF
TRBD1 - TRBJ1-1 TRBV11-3 TGTGCCAGCAGCACACAGGGGCGCACTGAAGCTTTCTTT CASSTQGRTEAFF
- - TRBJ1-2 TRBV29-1 TGCAGCGGTTCGGGTTACGGGATCGGCGATGGCTACACCTTC CSGSGYGIGDGYTF
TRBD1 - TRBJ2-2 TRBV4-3 TGCGCCAGCAGCCAAAGTGAGGGGGCGTTGACCGGGGAGCTGTTTTTT CASSQSEGALTGELFF
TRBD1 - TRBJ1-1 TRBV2 TGTGCCAGCACTGGGACAGGGGGTTCGAACACTGAAGCTTTCTTT CASTGTGGSNTEAFF
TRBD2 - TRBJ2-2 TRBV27 TGTGCCAGCAGGCCCCGGGGCGGGAGTGGCACCGGGGAGCTGTTTTTT CASRPRGGSGTGELFF